One and the same sample provided the 17 T cell receptor beta chains below, sequenced in a study of shared clonotypes between healthy human individuals. Measured with immunoSEQ multiplex PCR; TCRdb has only the in-frame clones, and not every one. The sample lists some 2.1 million clones; about 95% were seen once. Naive CD8 cells lacked CD45RO, underwent positive selection for CCR7 and left out terminally differentiated effector memory CD45RA+ cells. Material for sequencing was naive CD8+ T cells sorted from blood. The receptors stem from a man aged 18 to 35 in good health.

This clone was counted a single time. This chain joins TRBV15 and TRBJ2-3, with TRBD2 as a possible D gene (5 bases). The V gene's germline CDR1 is LNHNV and CDR2 YYDKDF (reference sequence). Trimming removed 0 bases from V and 0 bases from J, with 10 bases in between. The CDR3 sequence is 16 residues long. CDR3 sequence reads: CATSRDLAISTDTQYF. DNA for the CDR3: TGTGCCACCAGCAGAGATTTAGCGATCAGCACAGATACGCAGTATTTT.

The genes are TRBV27 and TRBJ2-1; TRBD2 agrees at 7 bases. V was pared by 3 bases and J by 3 bases, with 5 bases of the junction left unmatched. Germline V gives CDR1 MNHEY, CDR2 SMNVEV (reference sequence). The CDR3 runs 15 residues. The CDR3 DNA is TGTGCCAGCAGTTTTGGCGGGAGCGTCTACAATGAGCAGTTCTTC. Its protein product is CASSFGGSVYNEQFF.

The rearrangement links TRBV15 to TRBJ2-5; D is undetermined. V lost 6 bases and J lost 2, with 10 bases in between. Germline-derived CDR1 and CDR2 are LNHNV and YYDKDF (reference sequence). The CDR3 runs to 13 residues. The CDR3 sequence: CATRKAVQETQYF. In DNA, the CDR3 is TGTGCCACCAGAAAAGCCGTACAAGAGACCCAGTACTTC.

The chain's CDR3 is CASSLDRRQGVTEAFF. DNA of the CDR3: TGTGCCAGCAGCTTAGATCGGCGACAGGGGGTCACTGAAGCTTTCTTT. The chain carries TRBV7-8 and TRBJ1-1, with 9 bases fitting TRBD1. Germline V CDR1 and CDR2: SGHVS, FQNEAQ. The ends lost 1 base at V and 4 bases at J; junction bases unmatched: 7. The CDR3 is 16 amino acids.

V and J are TRBV27 and TRBJ2-7; possibly TRBD1 or TRBD2 for D (5 bases each). V dropped 2 bases and J dropped 4 bases, with 9 bases sitting between them. Germline-derived CDR1 and CDR2 are MNHEY and SMNVEV (reference sequence). The CDR3 covers 13 residues. In DNA, the CDR3 is TGTGCCAGCAGTTTAGGGGGTCGGTACGAGCAGTACTTC. Its translation is CASSLGGRYEQYF.

V is TRBV6-1 and J is TRBJ1-1; 11 nucleotides match TRBD1. This CDR3 comprises 14 residues. Per germline, CDR1 MNHNS and CDR2 SASEGT. The V gene end was trimmed by 4 bases and the J gene end by 6 bases; junction bases not matched to a gene: 4. The CDR3 protein is CASSVRTGGPEAFF. CDR3 bases: TGTGCCAGCAGTGTACGGACAGGGGGCCCTGAAGCTTTCTTT.

The chain is built from TRBV10-3 and TRBJ2-7; unclear D gene. The CDR3 consists of 15 residues. The germline gives CDR1 ENHRY, CDR2 SYGVKD. Between the trimmed V and J ends, which lost 10 bases and 4 bases, there was a span of 23 bases. The CDR3 region is CATGFRIGTEYEQYF. CDR3 nucleotides: TGTGCCACCGGATTCCGAATTGGCACAGAATACGAGCAGTACTTC.

The V gene is TRBV2, the J gene TRBJ2-4; 7 positions match TRBD1. CDR1 and CDR2 (germline): SNHLY, FYNNEI. The CDR3 length is 16 residues. With 7 bases clipped from V and 3 bases from J, the junction kept 12 bases outside the gene matches. The CDR3 loop reads CASNGDSDLGKNIQYF. CDR3 coding DNA: TGTGCCAGCAACGGGGACAGCGACTTAGGCAAAAACATTCAGTACTTC.

The chain employs TRBV6-5 and TRBJ2-1; D is ambiguous. The V end was cut by 4 bases, the J end by 10 bases, with 8 bases between. Per germline, CDR1 MNHEY and CDR2 SVGAGI. The CDR3 runs 11 residues. The CDR3 DNA is TGTGCCAGCAGTTCAACCAGCGAGCAGTTCTTC. Translated, it gives CASSSTSEQFF.

V and J are TRBV6-6 and TRBJ2-1; D remains ambiguous. This CDR3 comprises 15 residues. The V gene lost 2 bases and the J gene lost 8 bases, with 16 bases spanning the gap. Per germline, CDR1 MNHNY and CDR2 SVGAGI (reference sequence). DNA for the CDR3: TGTGCCAGCAGTTACGGCCTGAATAGTATCGATGAGCAGTTCTTC. This gives the protein CASSYGLNSIDEQFF.

The CDR3 spells CASSFGATFGTGELFF. CDR3 sequence (DNA): TGTGCCAGCAGTTTCGGGGCGACATTTGGAACCGGGGAGCTGTTTTTT. This chain links TRBV28 with TRBJ2-2, with D perhaps assigned TRBD1 or TRBD2 (5 bases each). This CDR3 is 16 amino acids long. V lost 3 bases and J 5 bases, leaving 16 bases between the germline ends. Germline values: CDR1 MDHEN, CDR2 SYDVKM.

This clone is a singleton in its sample. The V and J genes are TRBV5-4 and TRBJ2-1, with TRBD2 as a possible D gene (6 bases). From germline, CDR1 is SGHNT and CDR2 YYREEE (reference sequence). This CDR3 region has 15 residues. Trimming took off 5 bases at V and 5 bases at J, with 17 bases between the two ends. CDR3 in DNA: TGTGCCAGCAGGGAGGCGGGAAATGCCGACAATGAGCAGTTCTTC. Amino acid sequence: CASREAGNADNEQFF.

The J gene is TRBJ1-1, the V gene TRBV28; no definite D call. V dropped 6 bases and J dropped 7 bases, with 9 bases sitting between them. Germline-derived CDR1 and CDR2 are MDHEN and SYDVKM. The CDR3 contains 11 residues. CDR3 DNA: TGTGCCAGCAGCTCCCGTGGTGAAGCTTTCTTT. Translating it yields CASSSRGEAFF. The full variable domain, completed using reference TRBV28 and TRBJ1-1, is DVKVTQSSRYLVKRTGEKVFLECVQDMDHENMFWYRQDPGLGLRLIYFSYDVKMKEKGDIPEGYSVSREKKERFSLILESASTNQTSMYLCASSSRGEAFFGQGTRLTVV.

The rearrangement links TRBV7-9 to TRBJ2-3; possibly TRBD1 for D (6 bases). The CDR3 covers 14 residues. The germline V gene encodes CDR1 SEHNR and CDR2 FQNEAQ (reference sequence). V gave up 5 bases and J gave up 0 bases, with 9 bases separating them. CDR3 residues: CASSEGVSTDTQYF. The CDR3 nucleotides are TGTGCCAGCAGCGAGGGGGTTAGCACAGATACGCAGTATTTT.

V usage is TRBV6-5 and J usage is TRBJ1-2, with TRBD1 as a possible D gene (5 bases). Trimming shortened V by 7 bases and J by 4 bases, and 19 bases separated the two germline ends. Germline CDR1 reads MNHEY; CDR2 reads SVGAGI. This CDR3 comprises 15 residues. CDR3 bases: TGTGCCAGCACCCACTCGGAGGGGCTTGGCTATGGCTACACCTTC. Its protein product is CASTHSEGLGYGYTF.

The rearrangement links TRBV5-1 to TRBJ2-3; the D call may be TRBD1 or TRBD2 (5 bases each). Germline V gene lookup returns CDR1 SGHRS and CDR2 YFSETQ. The CDR3 contains 15 residues. V gave up 0 bases and J gave up 2 bases, with 10 bases separating them. The CDR3 coding sequence is TGCGCCAGCAGCTTGGTGGGGGTTTTCACAGATACGCAGTATTTT. This sequence encodes CASSLVGVFTDTQYF.

The gene calls are TRBV5-6 and TRBJ2-2; D remains unclear. V was cut by 6 bases and J by 6 bases, with 6 bases left in between. From germline, CDR1 is SGHDT and CDR2 YYEEEE. This CDR3 contains 11 residues. The CDR3 DNA follows: TGTGCCAGCAACCTGGCCGGGGAGCTGTTTTTT. Amino acids: CASNLAGELFF. Based on the CDR3 plus reference TRBV5-6 and TRBJ2-2, the full variable domain is DAGVTQSPTHLIKTRGQQVTLRCSPKSGHDTVSWYQQALGQGPQFIFQYYEEEERQRGNFPDRFSGHQFPNYSSELNVNALLLGDSALYLCASNLAGELFFGEGSRLTVL.